This is a list of T cell receptor beta chains from one sample in a study of blood T cell repertoires in COVID-19. Profiled with immunoSEQ multiplex PCR; TCRdb holds only in-frame clones, not every one. The sample records some 390,000 clones, roughly 89% being singletons. The specimen was PBMCs or T cells enriched from blood (not recorded which). These receptors originate from a woman aged 25 to 39 who had recovered from COVID-19. Both conserved end residues are part of each CDR3. Fields, in order: V gene, J gene, CDR3 protein.

>TRBV7-2|TRBJ1-3
CASSPSGPTGAKGNTIYF
>TRBV28|TRBJ1-1
CASSLLDSREAFF
>TRBV7-2|TRBJ1-1
CASSLRAGGTNTEAFF
>TRBV7-2|TRBJ1-6
CASTHELDSPLHF
>TRBV21-1|TRBJ1-5
CASSKEYRSLYQPQHF
>TRBV27|TRBJ2-3
CASTSRGTSGTDTQYF
>TRBV15|TRBJ2-1
CATSREGGYNEQFF
>TRBV30|TRBJ1-5
CAWSVQGHENQPQHF
>TRBV30|TRBJ1-5
CAWRDSQDQPQHF
>TRBV30|TRBJ2-7
CAWSTDAYEQYF
>TRBV27|TRBJ1-6
CASSSTGGAGNSPLHF
>TRBV7-8|TRBJ1-3
CASSLTGPSGNTIYF
>TRBV21-1|TRBJ1-2
CASSKVQGAGYTF
>TRBV6-5|TRBJ2-3
CASKPSLASDTQYF
>TRBV29-1|TRBJ1-2
CSVEGRYYGYTF
>TRBV9|TRBJ1-2
CASSVGAGTVYGYTF
>TRBV7-3|TRBJ2-6
CASSPTGTTFSGANVLTF
>TRBV9|TRBJ2-7
CASSPRGGIYEQYF
>TRBV3-1/TRBV3-2|TRBJ1-4
CASSHYGAEGEKLFF
>TRBV28|TRBJ2-2
CASSPLAGGRPGELFF
>TRBV23-1|TRBJ1-2
CASSQSYRDGYTF
>TRBV6-6|TRBJ2-7
CASSSPQGQGPYEQYF
>TRBV18|TRBJ2-5
CASSPRTGGMKETQYF
>TRBV7-2|TRBJ2-2
CASSLVLAGGPLATGELFF
>TRBV12-3/TRBV12-4|TRBJ1-2
CASSFSTAYGYTF
>TRBV7-6|TRBJ1-3
CASSLAEDRSSGNTIYF
>TRBV5-1|TRBJ2-2
CASSPEGTGELFF